This T cell receptor (beta chain) stems from a study of identical twins. Study observations and caveats: The analysis was cross-sectional rather than longitudinal within donors.

This clonotype was detected only a few times. Its cognate antigen is unknown. Each CDR3 protein gets one entry after TCRdb re-called the 5' RACE reads with MiXCR. The sample contains around 250,000 distinct CDR3 sequences, over 9.5% of which appear only once. The CDR3 runs to 14 residues. CDR1 and CDR2 from the germline V gene are SGHTA and FQGTGA. V was clipped by 5 bases and J by 7 bases, with 15 bases between them. The same specimen was also included in a second study, on yellow fever vaccine responses in identical twins.

This TCR came from a woman aged 18-29 years in good health. The chain recombines TRBV7-3 with TRBJ2-1, with D unclear. Sample: memory (CD45RO+) T cells sorted from blood. CDR3 DNA sequence: TGTGCCAGCAGCAAAAGATTGACTGGGAATGAGCAGTTCTTC. Protein: CASSKRLTGNEQFF.